The clone carrying this T cell receptor (beta chain) was counted only a few times. Assay: immunoSEQ multiplex PCR; the TCRdb copy retains only in-frame clones and omits some. The sample shows around 270,000 clones, 84% of them seen only once. The entry originates in a study of blood T cell repertoires in COVID-19. Across the whole study: Acute and convalescent COVID-19 samples came from the United States, Italy and Spain. T cells, B-cell-depleted T cells, or PBMCs supplied cDNA or gDNA.

There are 14 residues in the CDR3. Germline CDR1 reads WNHNN; CDR2 reads SYGVQD (reference sequence). V gave up 6 bases and J gave up 1 base; unmatched junction bases: 5. Sequenced sample: peripheral blood. The sequence was collected from a woman aged 40 to 55 who had recovered from COVID-19. The chain uses TRBV10-1 and TRBJ1-1; TRBD1 matches 7 bases. The CDR3 DNA reads TGCGCCAGCAGCGGCGGGACAGAGAACACTGAAGCTTTCTTT. This gives the protein CASSGGTENTEAFF.